This T cell receptor (beta chain) was sequenced for a study of blood T cell repertoires in COVID-19. As for the study in general: COVID-19 samples collected from the United States, Italy and Spain covered acute and convalescent phases.

Some clones are missing from TCRdb's copy, which holds only in-frame ones; the method was immunoSEQ multiplex PCR. The table shows 300,000 to 500,000 clones, with roughly 90% occurring only once. Recruitment covered over 20 US areas and drew participants whose ages spanned about 18 to 95 years. Cohorts were based on clinical histories the participants reported. Germline CDR1 is SGDLS and CDR2 is YYNGEE. The germline V and J ends were trimmed by 3 bases and 2 bases, with 12 bases remaining between them. The CDR3 length is 14 residues. The J gene is TRBJ2-7, the V gene TRBV9; D remains unclear. The TCR sequence derives from a woman aged 25 to 39 with acute COVID-19. Input material: PBMCs or T cells enriched from blood (not recorded which). The CDR3 DNA follows: TGTGCCAGCAGCGGTGATATGGGCCCCTACGAGCAGTACTTC. This sequence encodes CASSGDMGPYEQYF.